This entry describes one T cell receptor (beta chain). Its specificity is unknown. This entry is derived from a study of shared clonotypes between healthy human individuals. Study context: Per donor, CD8 memory used one plate, CD8 naive used two, CD4 memory used three and CD4 naive used three.

Germline V CDR1 and CDR2: SGHDT, YYEEEE. The CDR3 consists of 14 residues. V lost 3 bases and J 10 bases, leaving 19 bases between the germline ends. Measured with immunoSEQ multiplex PCR; TCRdb has only the in-frame clones, and not every one. Of over a million clones listed, approximately 72% are singletons. Study-level findings and limits: Non-shared clonotypes showed lower generation probabilities than clonotypes common to all four donors.

The clonotype comes from a man aged 18 to 29 in good health. Sequencing was performed on memory CD4+ T cells sorted from blood. Subset here: CD45RA-negative fraction. The chain employs TRBV5-6 and TRBJ1-1, with D hard to call. CDR3 sequence reads: CASSSGFGFNIAFF. DNA for the CDR3: TGTGCCAGCAGCTCCGGATTTGGGTTCAACATAGCTTTCTTT.